The subject of this entry is one T cell receptor (beta chain). Its antigen is still unknown. CDR1 is SGHTA, CDR2 FQGTGA, per germline. The trim removed 1 base at V and 0 bases at J, leaving 12 bases unmatched. The CDR3 has 20 amino acids. The data originate from a study of T cell repertoires in cytomegalovirus infection. Study background: From public TCR beta signatures came an indication of both CMV infection and matching HLA type. Study-wide findings and caveats: Adding up the frequency of public TCR beta families identified people who carried CMV plus the relevant HLA.

TCRdb reanalysed the reads using MiXCR and keeps one entry per CDR3 protein. The data show over 150,000 distinct CDR3 sequences, with 14% seen just once and roughly 27% held by the top ten. This chain uses TRBV7-3 with TRBJ2-1; 10 positions agree with TRBD2. The clonotype originates from a human donor in good health (CMV status not recorded). Some clones in this sample may be carry-over from other donors' samples. Sequenced material: PBMCs. Here the CDR3 reads CASSLRVAGGLGSSYNEQFF. The CDR3 DNA reads TGTGCCAGCAGCTTAAGGGTAGCGGGGGGCCTAGGAAGCTCCTACAATGAGCAGTTCTTC.